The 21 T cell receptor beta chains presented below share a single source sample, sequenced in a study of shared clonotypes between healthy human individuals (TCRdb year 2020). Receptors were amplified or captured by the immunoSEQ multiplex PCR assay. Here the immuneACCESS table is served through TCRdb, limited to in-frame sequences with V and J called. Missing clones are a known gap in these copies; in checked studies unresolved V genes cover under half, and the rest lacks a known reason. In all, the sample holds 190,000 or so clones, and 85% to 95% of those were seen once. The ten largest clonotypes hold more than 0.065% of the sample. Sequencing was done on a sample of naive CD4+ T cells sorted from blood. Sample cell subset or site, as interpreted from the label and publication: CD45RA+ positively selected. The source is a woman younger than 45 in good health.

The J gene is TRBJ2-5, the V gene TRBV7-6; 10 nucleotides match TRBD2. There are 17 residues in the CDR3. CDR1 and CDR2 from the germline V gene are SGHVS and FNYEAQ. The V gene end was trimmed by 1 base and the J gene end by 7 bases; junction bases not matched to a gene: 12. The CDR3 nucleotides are TGTGCCAGCAGCTTAGTACATGGGACTAGCGTCGGAGGGACCCAGTACTTC. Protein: CASSLVHGTSVGGTQYF.

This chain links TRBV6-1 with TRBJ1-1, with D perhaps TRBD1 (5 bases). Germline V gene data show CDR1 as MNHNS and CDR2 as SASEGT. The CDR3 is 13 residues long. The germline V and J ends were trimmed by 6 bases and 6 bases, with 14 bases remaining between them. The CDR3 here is CASRRGDGAEAFF. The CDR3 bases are TGTGCCAGCAGAAGAGGGGATGGGGCTGAAGCTTTCTTT.

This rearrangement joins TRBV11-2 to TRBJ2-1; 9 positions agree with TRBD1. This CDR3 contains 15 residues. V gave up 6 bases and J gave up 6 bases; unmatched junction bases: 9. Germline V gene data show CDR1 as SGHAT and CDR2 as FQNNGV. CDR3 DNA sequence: TGTGCCAGCAGAAGACCGGGACAGGGCACCAATGAGCAGTTCTTC. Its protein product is CASRRPGQGTNEQFF.

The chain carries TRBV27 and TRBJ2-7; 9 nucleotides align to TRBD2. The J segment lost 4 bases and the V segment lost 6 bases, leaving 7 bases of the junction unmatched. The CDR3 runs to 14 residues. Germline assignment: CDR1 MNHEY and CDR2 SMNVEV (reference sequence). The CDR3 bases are TGTGCCAGCAGCTCCCCACTAGCGGGTTACGAGCAGTACTTC. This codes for CASSSPLAGYEQYF.

In DNA form, the CDR3 reads TGTGCCAGCAGCCTTACAGGGCCTGGAAACACCATATATTTT. This translates into CASSLTGPGNTIYF. The rearrangement joins TRBV5-6 to TRBJ1-3, with D possibly being TRBD1 (6 bases). Trimming stripped 4 bases from V and 2 bases from J, with 10 bases between. The CDR3 runs to 14 residues. Germline values: CDR1 SGHDT, CDR2 YYEEEE.

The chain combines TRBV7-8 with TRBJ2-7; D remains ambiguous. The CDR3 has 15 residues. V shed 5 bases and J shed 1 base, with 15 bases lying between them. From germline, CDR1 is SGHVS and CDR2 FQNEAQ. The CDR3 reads CASSARPLGSYEQYF. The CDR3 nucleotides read TGTGCCAGCAGCGCCCGACCGCTCGGGTCCTACGAGCAGTACTTC.

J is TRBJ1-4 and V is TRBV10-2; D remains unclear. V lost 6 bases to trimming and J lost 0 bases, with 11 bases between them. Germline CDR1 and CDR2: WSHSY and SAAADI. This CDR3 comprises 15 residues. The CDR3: CASSENTATNEKLFF. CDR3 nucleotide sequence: TGCGCCAGCAGCGAAAACACAGCAACTAATGAAAAACTGTTTTTT.

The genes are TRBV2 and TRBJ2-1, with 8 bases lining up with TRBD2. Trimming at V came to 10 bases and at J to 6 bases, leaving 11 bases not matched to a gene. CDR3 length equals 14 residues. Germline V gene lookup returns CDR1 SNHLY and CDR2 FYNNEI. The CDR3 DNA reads TGTGCCACCACCGGGACTAGGGGGACCAATGAGCAGTTCTTC. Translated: CATTGTRGTNEQFF.

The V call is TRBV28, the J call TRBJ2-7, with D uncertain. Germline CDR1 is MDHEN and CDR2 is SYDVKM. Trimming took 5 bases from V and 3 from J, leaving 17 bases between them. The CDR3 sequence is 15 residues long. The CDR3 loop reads CASSLPLGSLYEQYF. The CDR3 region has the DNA TGTGCCAGCAGTCTACCTCTGGGCTCTCTCTACGAGCAGTACTTC.

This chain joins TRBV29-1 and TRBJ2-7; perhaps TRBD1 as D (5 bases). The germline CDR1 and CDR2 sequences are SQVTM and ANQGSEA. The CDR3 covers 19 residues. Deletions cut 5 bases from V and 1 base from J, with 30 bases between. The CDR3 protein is CSVRAPQRAGMLSSYEQYF. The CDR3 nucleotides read TGCAGCGTTCGGGCGCCCCAAAGGGCAGGGATGTTATCGTCCTACGAGCAGTACTTC.

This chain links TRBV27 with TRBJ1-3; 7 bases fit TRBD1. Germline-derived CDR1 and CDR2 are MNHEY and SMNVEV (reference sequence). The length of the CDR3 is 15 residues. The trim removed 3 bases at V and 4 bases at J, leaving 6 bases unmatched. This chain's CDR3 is CASSLSRGGGNTIYF. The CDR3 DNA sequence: TGTGCCAGCAGTTTGTCCAGGGGGGGCGGAAACACCATATATTTT.

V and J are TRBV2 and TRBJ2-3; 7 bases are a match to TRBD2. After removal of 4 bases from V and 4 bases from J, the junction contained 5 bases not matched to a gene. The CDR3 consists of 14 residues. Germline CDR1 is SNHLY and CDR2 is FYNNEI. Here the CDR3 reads CASSVAGAPDTQYF. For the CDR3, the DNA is TGTGCCAGCAGTGTTGCGGGAGCCCCAGATACGCAGTATTTT.

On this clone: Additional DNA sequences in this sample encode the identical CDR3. The DNA for the CDR3 is TGTGCCAGCTCACCTTCCGGACAAAGGAACACTGAAGCTTTCTTT. Its translation: CASSPSGQRNTEAFF. The genes are TRBV18 and TRBJ1-1, with D possibly being TRBD1 (5 bases). There are 15 residues in the CDR3. CDR1 is KGHSH, CDR2 LQKENI, per germline. Trimming took 3 bases from V and 1 from J, leaving 12 bases between them.

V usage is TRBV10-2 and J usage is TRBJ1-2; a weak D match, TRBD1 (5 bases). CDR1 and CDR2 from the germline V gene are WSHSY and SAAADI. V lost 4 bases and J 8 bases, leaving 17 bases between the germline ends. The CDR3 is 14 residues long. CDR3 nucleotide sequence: TGCGCCAGCAGTGCGTCCGACAGTCTCGGGGGCTACACCTTC. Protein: CASSASDSLGGYTF.

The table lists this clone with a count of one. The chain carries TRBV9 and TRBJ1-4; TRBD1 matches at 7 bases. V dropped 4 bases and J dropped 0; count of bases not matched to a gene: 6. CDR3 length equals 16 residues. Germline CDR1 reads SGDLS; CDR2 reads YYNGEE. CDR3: CASSPRDRATNEKLFF. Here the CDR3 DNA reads TGTGCCAGCAGCCCCCGGGACAGAGCAACTAATGAAAAACTGTTTTTT. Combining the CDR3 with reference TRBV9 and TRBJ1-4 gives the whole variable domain DSGVTQTPKHLITATGQRVTLRCSPRSGDLSVYWYQQSLDQGLQFLIQYYNGEERAKGNILERFSAQQFPDLHSELNLSSLELGDSALYFCASSPRDRATNEKLFFGSGTQLSVL.

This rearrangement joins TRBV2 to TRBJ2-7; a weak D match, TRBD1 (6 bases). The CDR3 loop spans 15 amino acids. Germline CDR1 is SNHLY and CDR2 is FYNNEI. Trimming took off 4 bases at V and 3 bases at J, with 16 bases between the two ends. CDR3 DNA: TGTGCCAGCAGTGTGGCAGGGGAAGGTCTCTACGAGCAGTACTTC. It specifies CASSVAGEGLYEQYF.

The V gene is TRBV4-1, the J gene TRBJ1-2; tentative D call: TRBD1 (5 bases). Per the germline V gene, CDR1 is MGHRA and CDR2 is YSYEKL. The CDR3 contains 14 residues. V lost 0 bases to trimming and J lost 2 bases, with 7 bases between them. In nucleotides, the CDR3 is TGCGCCAGCAGCCAAGAGAAGGGGAACTATGGCTACACCTTC. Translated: CASSQEKGNYGYTF.

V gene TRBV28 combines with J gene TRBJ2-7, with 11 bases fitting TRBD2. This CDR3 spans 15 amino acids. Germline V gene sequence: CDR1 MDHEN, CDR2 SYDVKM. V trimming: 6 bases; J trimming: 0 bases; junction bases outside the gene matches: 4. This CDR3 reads CASSTTSGSSYEQYF. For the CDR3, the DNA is TGTGCCAGCAGCACCACTAGCGGGAGCTCCTACGAGCAGTACTTC.

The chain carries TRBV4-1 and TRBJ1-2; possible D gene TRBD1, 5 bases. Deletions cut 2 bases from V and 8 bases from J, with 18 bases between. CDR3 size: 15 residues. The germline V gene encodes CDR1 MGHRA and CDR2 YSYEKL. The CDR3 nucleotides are TGCGCCAGCAGCCAATCCTCAGACGGGGCTGAGGGCTACACCTTC. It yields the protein CASSQSSDGAEGYTF.

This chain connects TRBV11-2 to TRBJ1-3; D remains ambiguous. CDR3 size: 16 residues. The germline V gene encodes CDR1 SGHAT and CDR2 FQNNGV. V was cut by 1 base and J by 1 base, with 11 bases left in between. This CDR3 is CASSLGGPWSGNTIYF. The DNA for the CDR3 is TGTGCCAGCAGCTTAGGTGGACCCTGGTCTGGAAACACCATATATTTT. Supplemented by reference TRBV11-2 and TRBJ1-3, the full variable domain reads EAGVAQSPRYKIIEKRQSVAFWCNPISGHATLYWYQQILGQGPKLLIQFQNNGVVDDSQLPKDRFSAERLKGVDSTLKIQPAKLEDSAVYLCASSLGGPWSGNTIYFGEGSWLTVV.

The CDR3 is CASSGSGSVYEQYF. CDR3 DNA sequence: TGTGCCAGCTCAGGGAGCGGGAGCGTGTACGAGCAGTACTTC. This sequence joins TRBV18 and TRBJ2-7, with 8 nucleotides matching TRBD2. The V segment lost 5 bases and the J segment 4 bases; nucleotides outside the gene matches: 7. CDR1 and CDR2 (germline): KGHSH, LQKENI. The CDR3 length is 14 residues.